Each of the 16 T cell receptor beta chains below was sequenced from the same sample in a study of patients and donors after allogeneic stem cell transplantation. TCRdb re-analysed the RT-PCR reads in MiXCR, keeping a single row per CDR3 protein. The data contain about 31,000 distinct CDR3 sequences, around 6.8% of them singletons. The specimen sequenced was blood, either unsorted or a sorted T cell fraction (not recorded which). The receptor source for this set is a human donor who was either an allogeneic HSCT recipient or a stem cell or donor lymphocyte infusion donor (not recorded which). It is not recorded whose cells these are; they may come from a transplant donor.

This clonotype was counted many times. The V and J genes are TRBV5-1 and TRBJ2-5; D remains unclear. Trimming pared 4 bases from V and 5 bases from J, leaving 12 bases between. The CDR3 length is 13 residues. From germline, CDR1 is SGHRS and CDR2 YFSETQ. CDR3 amino acids: CASSPGRAETQYF. CDR3 DNA: TGCGCCAGCAGCCCGGGTAGGGCCGAGACCCAGTACTTC.

This clonotype was observed at least ten times. The chain combines TRBV18 with TRBJ2-7; D is unclear. This CDR3 is 13 amino acids long. Germline-derived CDR1 and CDR2 are KGHSH and LQKENI. Trimming removed 0 bases at V and 3 bases at J, with 6 bases between. Here the CDR3 DNA reads TGTGCCAGCTCACCACCATCTGTCTACGAGCAGTACTTC. It encodes CASSPPSVYEQYF.

This clonotype was observed many times. The chain recombines TRBV20-1 with TRBJ1-1; a weak D match, TRBD1 (6 bases). Germline CDR1 reads DFQATT; CDR2 reads SNEGSKA (reference sequence). This CDR3 is 14 amino acids long. V lost 1 base and J 1 base, leaving 10 bases between the germline ends. The CDR3 protein is CSARGRQENTEAFF. The CDR3 DNA follows: TGCAGTGCTAGAGGTAGACAGGAGAACACTGAAGCTTTCTTT.

This clonotype has a count of ten or more. The chain combines TRBV20-1 with TRBJ1-2; TRBD1 might be the D (6 bases). CDR1 DFQATT and CDR2 SNEGSKA come from the germline V gene (reference sequence). The CDR3 spans 11 residues. V was cut by 5 bases and J by 7 bases, with 11 bases left in between. The CDR3 loop reads CSAGRGGGYTF. The CDR3 nucleotides are TGCAGTGCTGGTAGGGGGGGTGGCTACACCTTC.

This clonotype was observed a single time. The conserved final phenylalanine or tryptophan is absent from the CDR3, which likely points to a read error. V usage is TRBV9 and J usage is TRBJ2-3, with D perhaps TRBD1 (5 bases). The germline CDR1 and CDR2 sequences are SGDLS and YYNGEE. V lost 0 bases to trimming and J lost 0 bases, with 14 bases between them. The CDR3 is 17 residues long. CDR3 residues: CASSVGRQSSSTDTQYS. For the CDR3, the DNA is TGTGCCAGCAGCGTAGGCAGACAGTCCTCTAGCACAGATACGCAGTATTCT.

The chain is built from TRBV5-5 and TRBJ2-1; a weak D match, TRBD2 (6 bases). The germline CDR1 and CDR2 sequences are SGHKS and YYEKEE (reference sequence). This CDR3 contains 16 residues. V dropped 4 bases and J dropped 12 bases, with 26 bases sitting between them. The DNA for the CDR3 is TGTGCCAGCAGCACGGGACTGGCTGAGGGAGGAATATGGCAGTTCTTC. This translates into CASSTGLAEGGIWQFF.

The chain is built from TRBV24-1 and TRBJ2-1; 7 bases fit TRBD2. CDR1 and CDR2 from the germline V gene are KGHDR and SFDVKD. J gave up 5 bases and V 10 bases, and 7 bases lay outside the gene matches. The CDR3 is made up of 13 amino acids. CDR3: CATGREWDNEQFF. The CDR3 region has the DNA TGTGCCACGGGGCGGGAGTGGGACAATGAGCAGTTCTTC.

This clonotype was counted many times. This chain joins TRBV7-9 and TRBJ2-5; a possible D gene is TRBD1 (6 bases). The CDR3 is 18 residues long. Germline V gives CDR1 SEHNR, CDR2 FQNEAQ (reference sequence). V dropped 3 bases and J dropped 5 bases, with 25 bases sitting between them. Here the CDR3 reads CASSLVGQPGRPEETQYF. For the CDR3, the DNA is TGTGCCAGCAGCTTGGTCGGACAGCCTGGGCGTCCGGAGGAGACCCAGTACTTC.

At least ten counts were recorded for this clonotype. The chain recombines TRBV28 with TRBJ1-2; no clear D gene. Per germline, CDR1 MDHEN and CDR2 SYDVKM. CDR3 length: 13 amino acids. Trimming removed 4 bases at V and 3 bases at J, with 9 bases between. CDR3 nucleotide sequence: TGTGCCAGCAGTTCCGTTGGACACTATGGCTACACCTTC. Its protein is CASSSVGHYGYTF.

This clonotype showed up many times. This rearrangement joins TRBV25-1 to TRBJ2-2; D remains ambiguous. The V and J ends lost 3 bases and 0 bases respectively, with 5 bases between them. This CDR3 is built from 14 residues. Germline CDR1 reads MGHDK; CDR2 reads SYGVNS. The CDR3, as DNA: TGTGCCAGCAGTGAGAGTGCGAACACCGGGGAGCTGTTTTTT. Translation gives CASSESANTGELFF.

This clonotype was recorded at least ten times. V usage is TRBV6-2 or TRBV6-3 and J usage is TRBJ2-5, with 9 bases lining up with TRBD1. CDR3 length equals 14 residues. Trimming removed 4 bases from V and 5 bases from J; junction bases left unmatched: 5. The germline V gene encodes CDR1 MNHEY and CDR2 SVGEGT. The CDR3 region is CASSSSDRGETQYF. The CDR3, as DNA: TGTGCCAGCAGTTCCTCGGACAGGGGCGAGACCCAGTACTTC.

This chain links TRBV3-1 with TRBJ2-1; perhaps D is TRBD1 or TRBD2 (5 bases each). Trimming shortened V by 6 bases and J by 0 bases, and 12 bases separated the two germline ends. The germline gives CDR1 LGHDT, CDR2 YNNKEL (reference sequence). CDR3 size: 15 residues. As DNA, the CDR3 is TGTGCCAGCAGTAAAGGGGAGAGCTCCTACAATGAGCAGTTCTTC. Its protein is CASSKGESSYNEQFF.

This clonotype was found a few times. The CDR3 sequence is CASSTDGPQETQYF. The CDR3, as DNA: TGTGCCAGCAGCACGGACGGACCCCAAGAGACCCAGTACTTC. The J gene is TRBJ2-5, the V gene TRBV11-3, with D hard to call. Deletions cut 5 bases from V and 1 base from J, with 11 bases between. CDR1 and CDR2 (germline): SGHNT, YENEEA. The CDR3 covers 14 residues.

This clonotype is medium-sized in the sample. This chain connects TRBV12-3 or TRBV12-4 to TRBJ2-7; D is uncertain. Trimming took off 3 bases at V and 2 bases at J, with 5 bases between the two ends. The CDR3 has 12 amino acids. The CDR3 protein is CASSFSTYEQYF. CDR3 nucleotide sequence: TGTGCCAGCAGTTTCAGTACCTACGAGCAGTACTTC.

This clonotype was seen repeatedly, ten times or more. The V and J genes are TRBV5-3 and TRBJ1-3, with TRBD1 as a possible D gene (5 bases). TRBV5-3 is an ORF, with its function uncertain. V was cut by 4 bases and J by 0 bases, with 14 bases left in between. The CDR3 length is 16 residues. The CDR3 reads CARSKTTENSGNTIYF. The CDR3 region has the DNA TGTGCCAGAAGCAAGACGACAGAGAACTCTGGAAACACCATATATTTT.

This clonotype was recorded at least ten times. The chain has TRBV20-1 and TRBJ2-7; tentatively, D is TRBD1 or TRBD2 (5 bases each). The CDR3 sequence is 15 residues long. Deletions cut 1 base from V and 3 bases from J, with 16 bases between. Looked up from germline, CDR1 is DFQATT and CDR2 is SNEGSKA (reference sequence). CDR3 sequence (DNA): TGCAGTGCTAGAGCTTCAGGGACCTGGGACTACGAGCAGTACTTC. It encodes CSARASGTWDYEQYF.